The 9 T cell receptor beta chains presented below share a single source sample, sequenced in a study of T cell changes during pregnancy in multiple sclerosis. The table came from immunoSEQ multiplex PCR; TCRdb's copy has only in-frame clones and leaves some out. The sample carries under 110,000 clones, roughly 92% recorded once. The input for sequencing was peripheral blood, taken after pregnancy. The receptors were sampled from a female donor with multiple sclerosis, enrolled in a pregnancy study.

The chain recombines TRBV4-1 with TRBJ2-3; weak D call: TRBD1 (5 bases). The germline gives CDR1 MGHRA, CDR2 YSYEKL. The germline V and J ends were trimmed by 2 bases and 7 bases, with 28 bases remaining between them. The CDR3 is made up of 19 amino acids. The CDR3 reads CASSQRQGLSLSGLYTQYF. The DNA for the CDR3 is TGCGCCAGCAGCCAACGTCAGGGTCTTTCATTGAGTGGTCTCTATACGCAGTATTTT.

This clone appeared a single time. The J gene is TRBJ2-1, the V gene TRBV13, with TRBD2 matching 11 bases. In germline, CDR1 is PRHDT, CDR2 FYEKMQ (reference sequence). This CDR3 comprises 16 residues. Trimming cost V 5 bases and J 8 bases; bases outside gene matches: 11. This CDR3 reads CASSPLAGDSAHEQFF. The CDR3 DNA reads TGTGCCAGCAGCCCACTAGCGGGAGACTCAGCGCATGAGCAGTTCTTC.

The chain carries TRBV28 and TRBJ1-1; tentative D call: TRBD1 (6 bases). CDR1 and CDR2 (germline): MDHEN, SYDVKM. The CDR3 has 15 amino acids. Trimming cost V 2 bases and J 4 bases, with 14 bases left between them. The CDR3 DNA reads TGTGCCAGCAGTTTACAGGGGCCGGGGGGCACTGAAGCTTTCTTT. Amino acid sequence: CASSLQGPGGTEAFF.

This chain uses TRBV5-4 with TRBJ1-2; TRBD1 matches at 7 bases. CDR1 and CDR2 from the germline V gene are SGHNT and YYREEE (reference sequence). V lost 0 bases, J lost 8 bases, and 10 bases stayed unmatched. The CDR3 extends over 15 amino acids. CDR3 DNA: TGTGCCAGCAGCTTGGTACAACAGGGGATCGGCGGCTACACCTTC. It specifies CASSLVQQGIGGYTF.

The chain's CDR3 is CASRTQGSYEQYF. The CDR3 DNA sequence: TGTGCCAGCAGAACACAGGGGTCCTACGAGCAGTACTTC. This chain links TRBV6-5 with TRBJ2-7; TRBD1 matches at 7 bases. The junction had 3 bases not matched to a gene; V was cut back by 6 bases and J by 1 base. The germline V gene has CDR1 MNHEY and CDR2 SVGAGI. The CDR3 sequence is 13 residues long.

The chain links TRBV5-1 to TRBJ1-1; TRBD1 matches at 7 bases. The junction had 10 bases not matched to a gene; V was cut back by 0 bases and J by 2 bases. Germline-derived CDR1 and CDR2 are SGHRS and YFSETQ. This CDR3 comprises 17 residues. In DNA, the CDR3 is TGCGCCAGCAGCTTGGCCCTAACAGGGGATCAAAACACTGAAGCTTTCTTT. Translation: CASSLALTGDQNTEAFF. Together with reference TRBV5-1 and TRBJ1-1, the CDR3 gives the full variable domain: KAGVTQTPRYLIKTRGQQVTLSCSPISGHRSVSWYQQTPGQGLQFLFEYFSETQRNKGNFPGRFSGRQFSNSRSEMNVSTLELGDSALYLCASSLALTGDQNTEAFFGQGTRLTVV.

The V and J genes are TRBV30 and TRBJ1-3; tentatively, D is TRBD1 (5 bases). This CDR3 region has 16 residues. V was pared by 1 base and J by 0 bases, with 13 bases between. Per the germline V gene, CDR1 is GTSNPN and CDR2 is SVGIG (reference sequence). The chain's CDR3 is CAWSGGRVGSGNTIYF. CDR3 in DNA: TGTGCCTGGAGTGGGGGGAGGGTCGGCTCTGGAAACACCATATATTTT.

V usage is TRBV5-4 and J usage is TRBJ2-7, with D tentatively TRBD1 (7 bases). V lost 3 bases, J lost 5 bases, and 15 bases lay in between. CDR1 is SGHNT and CDR2 is YYREEE in the germline V gene (reference sequence). This CDR3 has 14 amino acids. The CDR3 is CASSSQGRSHEQYF. The CDR3, as DNA: TGTGCCAGCAGCTCACAGGGGAGGTCCCACGAGCAGTACTTC.

The rearrangement uses TRBV18 and TRBJ1-1, with 7 nucleotides matching TRBD1. Germline CDR1 and CDR2: KGHSH and LQKENI. Trimming took 5 bases from V and 3 from J; bases not matched to a gene: 21. There are 19 residues in the CDR3. In DNA form, the CDR3 reads TGTGCCAGCTCAACAAAACGATCCCGGGCCAGGGGGGTAGACACTGAAGCTTTCTTT. Translating it yields CASSTKRSRARGVDTEAFF.